Below, 28 T cell receptor beta chains from the same sample are listed, as sequenced in a study of blood T cell repertoires in COVID-19. Assay used: immunoSEQ multiplex PCR; TCRdb lists only in-frame clones, some missing. The data hold fewer than 60,000 clones, with approximately 90% observed a single time. Sequences were obtained from peripheral blood. These receptor sequences come from a woman in her fifties or sixties with COVID-19, enrolled during active disease.

V is TRBV7-6 and J is TRBJ1-4; D is ambiguous. CDR3 length: 14 residues. Per germline, CDR1 SGHVS and CDR2 FNYEAQ. Trimming shortened V by 5 bases and J by 0 bases, and 7 bases separated the two germline ends. The CDR3 loop reads CASSVSATNEKLFF. CDR3 coding DNA: TGTGCCAGCAGCGTCAGTGCAACTAATGAAAAACTGTTTTTT. Full variable domain (remainder filled in from reference TRBV7-6 and TRBJ1-4): GAGVSQSPRYKVTKRGQDVALRCDPISGHVSLYWYRQALGQGPEFLTYFNYEAQQDKSGLPNDRFSAERPEGSISTLTIQRTEQRDSAMYRCASSVSATNEKLFFGSGTQLSVL.

This clone has only a few counts. This chain connects TRBV7-2 to TRBJ2-7; 10 bases map to TRBD1. V lost 1 base, J lost 7 bases, and 10 bases stayed unmatched. CDR3 size: 16 residues. Germline loops: CDR1 SGHTA, CDR2 FQGNSA. The CDR3 protein is CASSLVDRGFLGEQYF. CDR3 bases: TGTGCCAGCAGCTTAGTGGACAGGGGGTTCCTGGGAGAGCAGTACTTC.

CDR3 bases: TGTGCCAGTATCCCCGGGGGGTGGACTGAAGCTTTCTTT. It yields the protein CASIPGGWTEAFF. This chain connects TRBV19 to TRBJ1-1; TRBD1 might be the D (5 bases). CDR3 size: 13 residues. Looked up from germline, CDR1 is LNHDA and CDR2 is SQIVND (reference sequence). V was trimmed by 7 bases and J by 5 bases, leaving 14 bases between them.

In DNA form, the CDR3 reads TGTGCCAGCAGCCACCCGAGGCCCAATGAGCAGTTCTTC. Its protein is CASSHPRPNEQFF. V usage is TRBV7-9 and J usage is TRBJ2-1; D not resolved. The CDR3 extends over 13 amino acids. CDR1 and CDR2 from the germline V gene are SEHNR and FQNEAQ (reference sequence). The V end lost 5 bases, the J end lost 6 bases, and 11 bases lay between the germline ends. The variable domain in full, with the rest retrieved from reference TRBV7-9 and TRBJ2-1, is DTGVSQNPRHKITKRGQNVTFRCDPISEHNRLYWYRQTLGQGPEFLTYFQNEAQLEKSRLLSDRFSAERPKGSFSTLEIQRTEQGDSAMYLCASSHPRPNEQFFGPGTRLTVL.

This clone appeared once. The chain carries TRBV7-3 and TRBJ2-5, with a tentative D call TRBD2 (5 bases). The CDR3 consists of 14 residues. V was trimmed by 0 bases and J by 7 bases, leaving 12 bases between them. Per germline, CDR1 SGHTA and CDR2 FQGTGA. The chain's CDR3 is CASSLTGLPGTQYF. In DNA, the CDR3 is TGTGCCAGCAGCTTAACCGGACTTCCCGGGACCCAGTACTTC.

V gene TRBV20-1 combines with J gene TRBJ1-4, with 8 nucleotides matching TRBD1. CDR3 length: 14 amino acids. Germline CDR1 DFQATT, CDR2 SNEGSKA (reference sequence). V was pared by 3 bases and J by 8 bases, with 8 bases of the junction left unmatched. CDR3 residues: CSASSGGLLEKLFF. The CDR3 nucleotides read TGCAGTGCTAGTTCAGGGGGCCTATTGGAAAAACTGTTTTTT.

The gene calls are TRBV9 and TRBJ2-5; maybe TRBD2 (5 bases). The CDR3 runs to 13 residues. Looked up from germline, CDR1 is SGDLS and CDR2 is YYNGEE. Between the trimmed V and J ends, which lost 3 bases and 5 bases, there was a span of 11 bases. The CDR3 spells CASSATMWETQYF. CDR3 in DNA: TGTGCCAGCAGCGCGACTATGTGGGAGACCCAGTACTTC.

This rearrangement joins TRBV6-5 to TRBJ2-7; 7 nucleotides line up with TRBD1. V dropped 6 bases and J dropped 2; count of bases not matched to a gene: 4. Germline assignment: CDR1 MNHEY and CDR2 SVGAGI. The CDR3 loop spans 13 amino acids. The CDR3 reads CASRLGTAYEQYF. In DNA, the CDR3 is TGTGCCAGCAGGCTGGGGACAGCCTACGAGCAGTACTTC.

Written as DNA, the CDR3 is TGTGCCACCAGCAGAGACTCCGAACTAGACCTTTACAATGAGCAGTTCTTC. Protein: CATSRDSELDLYNEQFF. The V call is TRBV15, the J call TRBJ2-1, with D perhaps TRBD2 (5 bases). The CDR3 totals 17 residues. V lost 0 bases to trimming and J lost 4 bases, with 16 bases between them. Germline V gives CDR1 LNHNV, CDR2 YYDKDF (reference sequence). The variable domain in full, with the rest retrieved from reference TRBV15 and TRBJ2-1, is DAMVIQNPRYQVTQFGKPVTLSCSQTLNHNVMYWYQQKSSQAPKLLFHYYDKDFNNEADTPDNFQSRRPNTSFCFLDIRSPGLGDTAMYLCATSRDSELDLYNEQFFGPGTRLTVL.

J is TRBJ2-5 and V is TRBV6-5; 14 positions agree with TRBD2. The germline CDR1 and CDR2 sequences are MNHEY and SVGAGI. The CDR3 is 14 amino acids. The V and J ends lost 6 bases and 5 bases, in that order; junction bases with no gene match: 2. The CDR3 protein is CASRGLAGVETQYF. In DNA form, the CDR3 reads TGTGCCAGCAGGGGACTAGCGGGAGTGGAGACCCAGTACTTC.

The rearrangement joins TRBV18 to TRBJ2-2; TRBD1 matches 9 bases. CDR1 is KGHSH and CDR2 is LQKENI in the germline V gene. V shed 4 bases, J shed 5 bases, and the junction held 11 bases outside the gene matches. The CDR3 totals 17 residues. The CDR3 loop reads CASSRDRAIQRTGELFF. As DNA, the CDR3 is TGTGCCAGCTCACGGGACAGGGCGATTCAGCGGACCGGGGAGCTGTTTTTT.

The genes are TRBV11-2 and TRBJ2-1; a weak D match, TRBD2 (5 bases). The CDR3 sequence is 13 residues long. Trimming stripped 1 base from V and 13 bases from J, with 14 bases between. The germline CDR1 and CDR2 sequences are SGHAT and FQNNGV. CDR3: CASSLVVGMGQFF. The CDR3 DNA reads as TGTGCCAGCAGCTTAGTTGTCGGGATGGGACAGTTCTTC.

This chain connects TRBV6-1 to TRBJ2-7; TRBD2 matches 12 bases. This CDR3 has 20 amino acids. Germline CDR1 is MNHNS and CDR2 is SASEGT. With V trimmed by 0 bases and J by 0 bases, 12 bases remained unmatched. The CDR3 bases are TGTGCCAGCAGTGAAGCCCGGGGGCCTAGCGGGAGGGGCATCTCCTACGAGCAGTACTTC. Its translation is CASSEARGPSGRGISYEQYF.

The chain uses TRBV5-1 and TRBJ1-1, with no clear D. CDR1 is SGHRS and CDR2 is YFSETQ in the germline V gene. The CDR3 runs 13 residues. V lost 5 bases to trimming and J lost 0 bases, with 8 bases between them. Here the CDR3 reads CASSGQMNTEAFF. The CDR3 DNA reads TGCGCCAGCAGTGGGCAGATGAACACTGAAGCTTTCTTT.

The CDR3, as DNA: TGTGCCAGCAGTGACGTAAAGGTACAGCTCGTCCATGGCTACACCTTC. Translated: CASSDVKVQLVHGYTF. This chain connects TRBV25-1 to TRBJ1-2; D gene uncertain. The CDR3 loop spans 16 amino acids. V was cut by 3 bases and J by 6 bases, with 20 bases left in between. Germline V gene sequence: CDR1 MGHDK, CDR2 SYGVNS.

The V call is TRBV10-3, the J call TRBJ1-4, with a weak D call TRBD1 (5 bases). This CDR3 is built from 12 residues. Trimming removed 2 bases from V and 12 bases from J, with 10 bases in between. Germline V gene sequence: CDR1 ENHRY, CDR2 SYGVKD. The CDR3: CAISEGTGELFF. The CDR3 DNA sequence: TGTGCCATCAGTGAGGGGACGGGGGAACTGTTTTTT.

J is TRBJ2-5 and V is TRBV29-1; 8 bases agree with TRBD2. This CDR3 contains 14 residues. Germline trimming cut 6 bases from V and 2 bases from J; bases unmatched to any gene: 8. In germline, CDR1 is SQVTM, CDR2 ANQGSEA. CDR3 in amino acids: CSVGLAGRQETQYF. The CDR3, as DNA: TGCAGCGTGGGCCTAGCGGGCCGACAAGAGACCCAGTACTTC.

This chain uses TRBV29-1 with TRBJ2-1; weak D call: TRBD2 (5 bases). The ends were cut back, 4 bases at V and 0 bases at J, with 13 bases in the middle. Germline loops: CDR1 SQVTM, CDR2 ANQGSEA. The CDR3 length is 15 residues. CDR3 residues: CSVAGGLASYNEQFF. The CDR3 nucleotides are TGCAGCGTTGCCGGCGGGCTAGCCTCCTACAATGAGCAGTTCTTC.

The chain recombines TRBV11-2 with TRBJ2-1, with TRBD2 matching over 11 bases. V lost 5 bases to trimming and J lost 6 bases; unmatched junction nucleotides: 9. The CDR3 is 16 residues long. The germline V gene has CDR1 SGHAT and CDR2 FQNNGV. The CDR3 DNA reads as TGTGCCAGCAGCCGTTCACTAGCGGGAGCGGGCAATGAGCAGTTCTTC. Translating gives CASSRSLAGAGNEQFF.

This rearrangement joins TRBV19 to TRBJ1-1, with a tentative D call TRBD1 (5 bases). Per the germline V gene, CDR1 is LNHDA and CDR2 is SQIVND (reference sequence). This CDR3 spans 13 amino acids. With 5 bases removed from V and 8 bases from J, the gap between germline ends came to 15 bases. The CDR3, as DNA: TGTGCCAGTAGTCACTACAAGGGGTCCGAAGCTTTCTTT. Translated: CASSHYKGSEAFF.

The chain combines TRBV2 with TRBJ2-2; perhaps TRBD1 as D (5 bases). Per the germline V gene, CDR1 is SNHLY and CDR2 is FYNNEI. Trimming removed 5 bases at V and 5 bases at J, with 12 bases between. This CDR3 comprises 14 residues. CDR3 nucleotides: TGTGCCAGCAGTCGGGCAGGGCTAACCGGGGAGCTGTTTTTT. Translated: CASSRAGLTGELFF.

The V call is TRBV2, the J call TRBJ2-7; 7 nucleotides match TRBD1. This CDR3 is 13 amino acids long. V lost 4 bases and J lost 6; bases outside the gene matches: 6. Looked up from germline, CDR1 is SNHLY and CDR2 is FYNNEI. The CDR3 nucleotides are TGTGCCAGCAGTGGGGCTAGACAGGGCGAGCAGTACTTC. Translated: CASSGARQGEQYF. The variable domain in full, with the rest retrieved from reference TRBV2 and TRBJ2-7, is EPEVTQTPSHQVTQMGQEVILRCVPISNHLYFYWYRQILGQKVEFLVSFYNNEISEKSEIFDDQFSVERPDGSNFTLKIRSTKLEDSAMYFCASSGARQGEQYFGPGTRLTVT.

This rearrangement joins TRBV19 to TRBJ2-7; 11 nucleotides align to TRBD2. Germline lookup yields CDR1 LNHDA and CDR2 SQIVND (reference sequence). V dropped 5 bases and J dropped 4; count of bases not matched to a gene: 7. The length of the CDR3 is 15 residues. This CDR3 is CASSSSGRWPYEQYF. As DNA, the CDR3 is TGTGCCAGTAGTTCTAGCGGGAGGTGGCCTTACGAGCAGTACTTC.

The chain uses TRBV7-2 and TRBJ1-2; D uncertain. CDR3 size: 16 residues. V lost 6 bases to trimming and J lost 5 bases, with 22 bases between them. Per germline, CDR1 SGHTA and CDR2 FQGNSA. The CDR3 nucleotides are TGTGCCAGCAGTACAAAAAGAACATCGGGAGCGTATGGCTACACCTTC. Protein: CASSTKRTSGAYGYTF.

V is TRBV2 and J is TRBJ2-1, with 8 nucleotides matching TRBD1. The V gene's germline CDR1 is SNHLY and CDR2 FYNNEI. J lost 6 bases, V lost 6 bases, and 4 bases had no gene match. The CDR3 is 13 residues long. In nucleotides, the CDR3 is TGTGCCAGCAGGACAGGGGCCAGCAATGAGCAGTTCTTC. This sequence encodes CASRTGASNEQFF.

The chain uses TRBV28 and TRBJ1-1, with D perhaps TRBD1 (6 bases). Germline V gene lookup returns CDR1 MDHEN and CDR2 SYDVKM. CDR3 length equals 15 residues. Deletions cut 8 bases from V and 1 base from J, with 17 bases between. The CDR3 nucleotides are TGTGCCAGCCCAGGGGTTGACAATCCGAACACTGAAGCTTTCTTT. Its protein is CASPGVDNPNTEAFF.

This sequence joins TRBV7-9 and TRBJ1-1; tentatively, D is TRBD1 (6 bases). The CDR3 is made up of 15 amino acids. Trimming cost V 5 bases and J 0 bases, with 13 bases left between them. Germline lookup yields CDR1 SEHNR and CDR2 FQNEAQ (reference sequence). The CDR3 DNA sequence: TGTGCCAGCAGCCAGAGCAGGGGAATGAACACTGAAGCTTTCTTT. This codes for CASSQSRGMNTEAFF.

The J gene is TRBJ1-5, the V gene TRBV30; D possibly corresponds to TRBD1 (5 bases). V was pared by 2 bases and J by 3 bases, with 8 bases between. The V gene's germline CDR1 is GTSNPN and CDR2 SVGIG (reference sequence). The length of the CDR3 is 13 residues. As DNA, the CDR3 is TGTGCCTGGAGTTTAGGGGCCAATCAGCCCCAGCATTTT. It translates to CAWSLGANQPQHF.